What follows are 22 T cell receptor beta chains derived from one specimen sequenced in a study of graft-versus-host responses after intestinal transplantation. Sequencing used immunoSEQ multiplex PCR; TCRdb keeps in-frame clones, though not all of them. The table has roughly 100,000 clones, approximately 93% seen once. Their antigens are not known. Specimen: unstimulated CD8+ T cells sorted from spleen or lymph node cells, collected before intestinal transplant. These receptors were collected from a human donor who received an intestinal transplant.

The chain carries TRBV11-2 and TRBJ2-5, with a tentative D call TRBD2 (6 bases). CDR3 length: 14 amino acids. Germline V lookup: CDR1 SGHAT, CDR2 FQNNGV. Deletions cut 2 bases from V and 5 bases from J, with 12 bases between. CDR3 coding DNA: TGTGCCAGCAGCTTAATGGAGGGGAGGGAGACCCAGTACTTC. Its translation: CASSLMEGRETQYF.

CDR3 residues: CASSRYKQGTYEQYF. The CDR3, as DNA: TGTGCCAGCAGCCGGTATAAACAAGGAACCTACGAGCAGTACTTC. The chain combines TRBV7-9 with TRBJ2-7; no clear D. V lost 5 bases and J 2 bases, leaving 16 bases between the germline ends. Germline V lookup: CDR1 SEHNR, CDR2 FQNEAQ (reference sequence). The CDR3 covers 15 residues.

V usage is TRBV4-1 and J usage is TRBJ1-5; D ambiguous. V was cut by 2 bases and J by 0 bases, with 8 bases left in between. CDR1 is MGHRA and CDR2 is YSYEKL in the germline V gene. The CDR3 contains 15 residues. The CDR3 reads CASSQWWPSNQPQHF. The DNA for the CDR3 is TGCGCCAGCAGCCAATGGTGGCCTAGCAATCAGCCCCAGCATTTT.

The CDR3 DNA follows: TGTGCCAGCAGCCCCAGCGGGTTTGGGGCCTACGAGCAGTACTTC. Translating gives CASSPSGFGAYEQYF. This rearrangement joins TRBV9 to TRBJ2-7, with D tentatively TRBD2 (6 bases). The CDR3 sequence is 15 residues long. The V gene lost 4 bases and the J gene lost 2 bases, with 16 bases spanning the gap. Germline values: CDR1 SGDLS, CDR2 YYNGEE.

The chain combines TRBV4-1 with TRBJ1-4; perhaps TRBD1 as D (5 bases). Germline CDR1 reads MGHRA; CDR2 reads YSYEKL. V was clipped by 1 base and J by 0 bases, with 18 bases between them. The CDR3 consists of 19 residues. The CDR3 sequence: CASSQVPGTFGPTNEKLFF. The CDR3 DNA reads as TGCGCCAGCAGCCAAGTTCCAGGGACCTTCGGGCCAACTAATGAAAAACTGTTTTTT.

V is TRBV7-8 and J is TRBJ2-5, with TRBD2 matching over 12 bases. The CDR3 extends over 16 amino acids. J lost 1 base, V lost 5 bases, and 5 bases had no gene match. CDR1 SGHVS and CDR2 FQNEAQ come from the germline V gene. The CDR3 coding sequence is TGTGCCAGCAGCCTGACTAGCGGGGGACTCCAAGAGACCCAGTACTTC. It encodes CASSLTSGGLQETQYF.

In its sample, this clone was seen a few times. The genes are TRBV19 and TRBJ1-1; D gene ambiguous. V was cut by 1 base and J by 4 bases, with 7 bases left in between. The CDR3 runs 13 residues. CDR1 and CDR2 from the germline V gene are LNHDA and SQIVND (reference sequence). CDR3 sequence: CASSIALSTEAFF. The CDR3 bases are TGTGCCAGTAGTATAGCCCTCAGCACTGAAGCTTTCTTT.

The chain uses TRBV7-8 and TRBJ1-1; 9 bases agree with TRBD1. CDR1 is SGHVS and CDR2 is FQNEAQ in the germline V gene. The CDR3 runs 14 residues. Trimming took 8 bases from V and 4 from J; bases not matched to a gene: 8. The CDR3 region has the DNA TGTGCCAGCGGCCAAGACAGGGGGGGCACTGAAGCTTTCTTT. Translation: CASGQDRGGTEAFF.

This clone occurred once. CDR3 sequence reads: CASRGGRDQPQHF. CDR3 sequence (DNA): TGTGCCAGCAGGGGAGGAAGGGATCAGCCCCAGCATTTT. The chain recombines TRBV5-4 with TRBJ1-5; D is uncertain. The germline gives CDR1 SGHNT, CDR2 YYREEE (reference sequence). CDR3 length: 13 residues. Trimming stripped 5 bases from V and 5 bases from J, with 11 bases between. Drawing the rest from reference TRBV5-4 and TRBJ1-5, the complete variable domain is ETGVTQSPTHLIKTRGQQVTLRCSSQSGHNTVSWYQQALGQGPQFIFQYYREEENGRGNFPPRFSGLQFPNYSSELNVNALELDDSALYLCASRGGRDQPQHFGDGTRLSIL.

This clone was found once. This rearrangement joins TRBV4-1 to TRBJ2-5; D is ambiguous. V gave up 4 bases and J gave up 1 base, with 10 bases separating them. Germline lookup yields CDR1 MGHRA and CDR2 YSYEKL. The CDR3 covers 14 residues. CDR3 sequence: CASSPTVSQETQYF. CDR3 in DNA: TGCGCCAGCAGCCCCACAGTCTCCCAAGAGACCCAGTACTTC.

The CDR3 DNA follows: TGTGCCAGTAGCGAAGGAGTTTACAATGAGCAGTTCTTC. Translated: CASSEGVYNEQFF. V and J are TRBV19 and TRBJ2-1; D unresolved. Trimming removed 6 bases at V and 4 bases at J, with 10 bases between. The CDR3 runs 13 residues. In germline, CDR1 is LNHDA, CDR2 SQIVND (reference sequence).

This chain uses TRBV27 with TRBJ1-6; a possible D gene is TRBD1 (5 bases). The V gene lost 5 bases and the J gene lost 3 bases, with 14 bases spanning the gap. This CDR3 has 16 amino acids. CDR1 and CDR2 from the germline V gene are MNHEY and SMNVEV (reference sequence). The CDR3 DNA reads TGTGCCAGCAGTACCGAGACAGTAGGCTATAATTCACCCCTCCACTTT. This translates into CASSTETVGYNSPLHF.

V is TRBV27 and J is TRBJ2-1, with 7 bases that match TRBD1. V lost 4 bases and J lost 10; bases outside the gene matches: 7. Germline CDR1 reads MNHEY; CDR2 reads SMNVEV (reference sequence). This CDR3 comprises 13 residues. For the CDR3, the DNA is TGTGCCAGCAGTTCACAGGGGTGGCTCGAGCAGTTCTTC. It translates to CASSSQGWLEQFF.

The rearrangement links TRBV9 to TRBJ1-1; D is undetermined. The CDR3 spans 13 residues. The germline V gene has CDR1 SGDLS and CDR2 YYNGEE. The V and J ends lost 0 bases and 8 bases respectively, with 11 bases between them. The DNA for the CDR3 is TGTGCCAGCAGCGTAGATTCAGAAGTAGAAGCTTTCTTT. It translates to CASSVDSEVEAFF.

The chain recombines TRBV6-5 with TRBJ2-7; TRBD1 agrees at 7 bases. The CDR3 extends over 14 amino acids. The germline CDR1 and CDR2 sequences are MNHEY and SVGAGI. After removal of 6 bases from V and 5 bases from J, the junction contained 10 bases not matched to a gene. DNA of the CDR3: TGTGCCAGCAGAGAGACAGGGTTTTGGGACGAGCAGTACTTC. This gives the protein CASRETGFWDEQYF.

The V gene is TRBV6-5, the J gene TRBJ2-7, with D possibly TRBD1 on 6 matching bases. Germline assignment: CDR1 MNHEY and CDR2 SVGAGI. This CDR3 is built from 13 residues. V was shortened by 10 bases and J by 3 bases, with 16 bases between the two germline ends. The CDR3 is CATSGTTLYEQYF. In DNA form, the CDR3 reads TGTGCCACCTCTGGGACAACTCTCTACGAGCAGTACTTC.

The V gene is TRBV11-2, the J gene TRBJ2-5, with D perhaps assigned TRBD1 or TRBD2 (5 bases each). Trimming removed 5 bases from V and 5 bases from J, with 6 bases in between. This CDR3 has 11 residues. Per germline, CDR1 SGHAT and CDR2 FQNNGV. This chain's CDR3 is CASSEGETQYF. In nucleotides, the CDR3 is TGTGCCAGCAGCGAGGGGGAGACCCAGTACTTC.

This clone was observed once. The V and J genes are TRBV30 and TRBJ2-5; 8 bases align to TRBD1. The CDR3 runs 16 residues. After removal of 4 bases from V and 4 bases from J, the junction contained 14 bases not matched to a gene. Germline CDR1 and CDR2: GTSNPN and SVGIG (reference sequence). The CDR3 DNA reads as TGTGCCTGGATCCCCACACGGACAGGGCGGACAGAGACCCAGTACTTC. Translation gives CAWIPTRTGRTETQYF.

The chain carries TRBV4-2 and TRBJ2-7, with D perhaps TRBD1 or TRBD2 (5 bases each). This CDR3 comprises 13 residues. In germline, CDR1 is LGHNA, CDR2 YNFKEQ. V was trimmed by 9 bases and J by 3 bases, leaving 15 bases between them. The CDR3, as DNA: TGTGCCAGTTCGGAAGCAGGGAGCTACGAGCAGTACTTC. This gives the protein CASSEAGSYEQYF.

V is TRBV6-6 and J is TRBJ2-7, with D perhaps TRBD1 or TRBD2 (5 bases each). CDR1 and CDR2 from the germline V gene are MNHNY and SVGAGI (reference sequence). The CDR3 length is 9 residues. V was trimmed by 11 bases and J by 4 bases, leaving 6 bases between them. The CDR3 DNA reads as TGTGCCGGGGGTTACGAGCAGTACTTC. Translation: CAGGYEQYF.

Remarks on this clone: Other DNA sequences in the sample encode the same CDR3. The chain recombines TRBV7-9 with TRBJ1-1; the D is unclear. Deletions cut 1 base from V and 6 bases from J, with 6 bases between. Germline loops: CDR1 SEHNR, CDR2 FQNEAQ (reference sequence). CDR3 length equals 12 residues. The CDR3 sequence: CASSLGPPEAFF. In DNA, the CDR3 is TGTGCCAGCAGCTTAGGTCCCCCTGAAGCTTTCTTT.

In its sample, this clone was seen once. The gene calls are TRBV10-3 and TRBJ2-1; D is unclear. The CDR3 length is 16 residues. The V end lost 4 bases, the J end lost 6 bases, and 19 bases lay between the germline ends. Germline CDR1 reads ENHRY; CDR2 reads SYGVKD. CDR3 in DNA: TGTGCCATCAGTGGCCTGGACGCACCTCTCGGCAATGAGCAGTTCTTC. Its protein product is CAISGLDAPLGNEQFF.